Listed below are T cell receptor beta chains from one sample, sequenced in a study of vaccination and CD4 T cells after COVID-19. Each CDR3 protein is one row after TCRdb ran MiXCR on the PCR reads. Here the sample spans 20,000 to 25,000 distinct CDR3 sequences, roughly 74% being singletons. Which antigens these TCRs recognize remains unknown. The material sequenced was CD4+ T cells from blood, cultured in vitro. Receptors originate from a human donor who had recovered from COVID-19. The CDR3 runs from the conserved cysteine through the conserved F or W. D genes are given only for firm matches. A row's size may be missing; if present it is once, few, many or a size class.

j_gene	abundance	d_gene	v_gene	CDR3aa	CDR3nt
TRBJ1-5	few	.	TRBV6-1	CASLPIPTQPQHF	TGTGCCAGCCTCCCTATCCCCACGCAGCCCCAGCATTTT
TRBJ2-7	.	TRBD2	TRBV30	CAWSLGLAGVYEQYF	TGTGCCTGGAGCCTGGGACTAGCGGGAGTATACGAGCAGTACTTC
TRBJ1-2	.	.	TRBV20-1	CSARPSNYGYTF	TGCAGTGCGCGACCGTCGAACTATGGCTACACCTTC
TRBJ2-1	.	TRBD2	TRBV6-1	CASSGGTSGSYEQFF	TGTGCCAGCAGTGGGGGTACTAGCGGGAGTTATGAGCAGTTCTTC
TRBJ2-1	.	.	TRBV11-3	CASSRTGYSYNEQFF	TGTGCCAGCAGCCGTACTGGGTACTCCTACAATGAGCAGTTCTTC
TRBJ2-7	.	TRBD2	TRBV24-1	CATSDSRLAGSYEQYF	TGTGCCACCAGTGATTCACGGCTAGCGGGGTCCTACGAGCAGTACTTC
TRBJ1-5	few	.	TRBV7-9	CASSLGGLSNQPQHF	TGTGCCAGCAGCTTAGGAGGTCTGAGCAATCAGCCCCAGCATTTT
TRBJ1-5	few	.	TRBV6-1	CASSHQGGNQPQHF	TGTGCCAGCAGTCACCAAGGGGGCAATCAGCCCCAGCATTTT
TRBJ2-3	.	TRBD2	TRBV7-7	CASSLRTSGTDTQYF	TGTGCTAGCAGCTTGCGGACTAGCGGAACAGATACGCAGTATTTT
TRBJ2-7	.	TRBD2	TRBV5-1	CASSLRAAGKHHEQYF	TGCGCCAGCAGCTTGAGGGCAGCGGGGAAGCACCACGAGCAGTACTTC
TRBJ2-3	few	.	TRBV27	CASSLSSLPDTQYF	TGTGCCAGCAGTTTATCCTCCTTGCCAGATACGCAGTATTTT
TRBJ1-5	.	.	TRBV28	CASSSPRQPRQPQHF	TGTGCCAGCAGTTCGCCCCGACAGCCGAGGCAGCCCCAGCATTTT
TRBJ2-3	.	.	TRBV19	CASSIGRNTDTQYF	TGTGCCAGTAGTATAGGAAGGAACACAGATACGCAGTATTTT
TRBJ2-3	.	TRBD2	TRBV24-1	CATRRGGDTDTQYF	TGTGCCACCCGTCGCGGGGGGGACACAGATACGCAGTATTTT
TRBJ1-3	.	.	TRBV28	CASRKPGENTIYF	TGTGCCAGCAGGAAACCTGGGGAAAACACCATATATTTT
TRBJ2-5	once	.	TRBV14	CASSQGGQETQYF	TGTGCCAGCAGCCAAGGGGGTCAAGAGACCCAGTACTTC
TRBJ2-5	.	.	TRBV27	CASSDLLAGKETQYF	TGTGCCAGCAGTGACCTTTTGGCGGGTAAAGAGACCCAGTACTTC
TRBJ1-1	.	.	TRBV20-1	CREGGGLKTTNTEAFF	TGCAGAGAAGGGGGGGGGTTGAAGACCACTAACACTGAAGCTTTCTTT
TRBJ2-5	.	.	TRBV11-2	CASSYNRVAGETQYF	TGTGCCAGCAGCTATAACCGGGTGGCGGGAGAGACCCAGTACTTC
TRBJ1-4	once	TRBD1	TRBV28	CASSPGQPLGPNEKLFF	TGTGCCAGCAGCCCGGGACAGCCCCTGGGGCCTAATGAAAAACTGTTTTTT
TRBJ1-1	.	TRBD1	TRBV5-1	CASSAYRGNTEAFF	TGCGCCAGCAGCGCCTACAGGGGTAACACTGAAGCTTTCTTT
TRBJ1-5	.	.	TRBV30	CAWSVQGNQPQHF	TGTGCCTGGAGTGTCCAGGGGAATCAGCCCCAGCATTTT
TRBJ1-1	.	.	TRBV19	CASSIVGTGRPAFF	TGTGCCAGTAGTATAGTTGGAACAGGGAGGCCAGCTTTCTTT
TRBJ2-2	.	.	TRBV6-2/TRBV6-3	CASSYSRGSGELFF	TGTGCCAGCAGTTACTCGAGGGGGTCCGGGGAGCTGTTTTTT
TRBJ1-6	.	.	TRBV5-5	CASSLGELSPLHF	TGTGCCAGCAGCTTGGGGGAATTGAGTCCCCTCCACTTT
TRBJ2-1	few	TRBD2	TRBV20-1	CSARKAGEVYNEQFF	TGCAGTGCTAGGAAAGCGGGAGAAGTTTACAATGAGCAGTTCTTC
TRBJ2-3	.	TRBD2	TRBV20-1	CSARSGGTQYF	TGCAGTGCTAGGTCGGGAGGTACGCAGTATTTT
TRBJ2-3	.	TRBD2	TRBV2	CARNQGLAVLGAQDTQYF	TGTGCCAGAAATCAGGGACTAGCGGTTCTAGGGGCCCAGGATACGCAGTATTTT
TRBJ1-5	.	.	TRBV20-1	CSARIPPEGSQRGNQPQHF	TGCAGTGCTAGAATCCCCCCCGAGGGATCCCAGAGGGGCAATCAGCCCCAGCATTTT
TRBJ2-4	few	.	TRBV28	CASSRDSGNIQYF	TGTGCCAGCAGCCGAGACTCTGGAAACATTCAGTACTTC
TRBJ1-2	few	TRBD1	TRBV20-1	CSARDEGARGYTF	TGCAGTGCTAGAGATGAGGGGGCGCGTGGCTACACCTTC
TRBJ1-5	.	.	TRBV20-1	CSARDGRGYQPQHF	TGCAGTGCTAGAGATGGTAGGGGATATCAGCCCCAGCATTTT
TRBJ1-6	.	.	TRBV7-9	CASSSGGPLHF	TGTGCCAGCAGCTCAGGCGGACCCCTCCACTTT
TRBJ1-1	.	.	TRBV6-1	CASSVRVGAFF	TGTGCCAGCAGTGTCAGGGTCGGCGCTTTCTTT
TRBJ1-1	.	TRBD1	TRBV6-1	CASRGQGAGNTEAFF	TGTGCCAGCAGGGGACAGGGGGCAGGGAACACTGAAGCTTTCTTT
TRBJ2-7	.	.	TRBV7-8	CASARLATSSYEQYF	TGTGCCAGCGCCCGTTTGGCGACTAGCTCCTACGAGCAGTACTTC
TRBJ2-2	.	TRBD1	TRBV30	CAFRTGSTGELFF	TGTGCCTTCCGGACAGGGAGCACCGGGGAGCTGTTTTTT
TRBJ1-3	.	.	TRBV11-2	CASSLSRTDGNTIYF	TGTGCCAGCAGCTTATCCCGGACGGACGGAAACACCATATATTTT
TRBJ1-2	.	TRBD1	TRBV27	CASSPWTGAYGYTF	TGTGCCAGCAGTCCCTGGACAGGGGCCTATGGCTACACCTTC
TRBJ1-3	few	.	TRBV20-1	CSAGGGATIYF	TGCAGTGCCGGAGGAGGGGCCACCATATATTTT
TRBJ2-7	.	.	TRBV6-5	CASSYSAGAYEQYF	TGTGCCAGCAGTTACTCGGCAGGGGCCTACGAGCAGTACTTC
TRBJ1-4	.	TRBD1	TRBV5-4	CASSLDRGGNEKLFF	TGTGCCAGCAGCCTGGACAGGGGGGGCAATGAAAAACTGTTTTTT
TRBJ2-3	.	.	TRBV7-9	CASSLTDTQYF	TGTGCCAGCAGCCTCACAGATACGCAGTATTTT
TRBJ2-2	.	.	TRBV7-2	CASSRDRSSGELFF	TGTGCCAGCAGCCGCGACCGGTCGTCCGGGGAGCTGTTTTTT
TRBJ2-2	.	.	TRBV6-2/TRBV6-3	CASRDYPRNTGELFF	TGTGCCAGCAGGGACTACCCTAGGAACACCGGGGAGCTGTTTTTT
TRBJ2-7	once	TRBD2	TRBV7-6	CASSSQGTSGSSPYEQYF	TGTGCCAGCAGCTCGCAGGGGACTAGCGGGAGCTCCCCCTACGAGCAGTACTTC
TRBJ2-7	once	.	TRBV21-1	CASSKTEYHEQYF	TGTGCCAGCAGCAAGACAGAATACCATGAGCAGTACTTC